The sequence of this T cell receptor (beta chain) was determined in a study of shared clonotypes between healthy human individuals. Regarding the study as a whole: In having few donors, the study represented limited genetic and exposure-history diversity.

This table comes from immunoSEQ multiplex PCR, and its TCRdb copy is limited to in-frame clones, with some not included. The sample has around 1.9 million clones, roughly 95% seen once. This clone was detected only once. Its antigen remains unknown. Germline CDR1 and CDR2: MNHNS and SASEGT. CDR3 length: 18 amino acids. The V gene lost 0 bases and the J gene lost 7 bases, with 22 bases spanning the gap. Terminally differentiated effector memory CD45RA+ cells were left out of the naive CD8 fraction, which was CD45RO-negative and positively selected for CCR7. This chain uses TRBV6-1 with TRBJ2-1; perhaps TRBD2 as D (5 bases). The sample consisted of naive CD8+ T cells from PBMCs. The clonotype comes from a man aged 18 to 30 in good health. Some clones in this sample may be carry-over from other donors' samples. The DNA of the CDR3 is TGTGCCAGCAGTGAAGCGAAAATTGCCCGGGGATGGGTGAATGAGCAGTTCTTC. Amino acids: CASSEAKIARGWVNEQFF.